Below are 25 T cell receptor beta chains sequenced from a single sample in a study of cytomegalovirus exposure and HLA in healthy donors. Method: immunoSEQ multiplex PCR; TCRdb's copy keeps in-frame clones and lacks some. Among roughly 260,000 clones listed, nearly 90% were seen once. Material: PBMCs. The receptor set was obtained from a woman aged 18 to 35 in good health and CMV-seronegative.

The V and J genes are TRBV4-3 and TRBJ1-2, with TRBD1 matching 8 bases. V was clipped by 0 bases and J by 5 bases; unmatched bases: 8. The CDR3 extends over 16 amino acids. Germline V gene lookup returns CDR1 LGHNA and CDR2 YSLEER. The chain's CDR3 is CASSQDRTGLGYGYTF. DNA for the CDR3: TGCGCCAGCAGCCAAGACCGGACAGGGCTAGGTTATGGCTACACCTTC.

CDR3 sequence (DNA): TGTGCCAGCACCTCCGCCCAGGCCGGTTCACCCCTCCACTTT. As protein: CASTSAQAGSPLHF. V gene TRBV2 combines with J gene TRBJ1-6; D not resolved. Germline V CDR1 and CDR2: SNHLY, FYNNEI. The CDR3 runs to 14 residues. V gave up 7 bases and J gave up 9 bases, with 16 bases separating them.

This chain uses TRBV5-1 with TRBJ1-1, with a possible D match to TRBD1 (5 bases). Trimming shortened V by 9 bases and J by 0 bases, and 15 bases separated the two germline ends. This CDR3 spans 14 amino acids. Germline loops: CDR1 SGHRS, CDR2 YFSETQ. This chain's CDR3 is CATRGEPMNTEAFF. The CDR3 DNA sequence: TGCGCCACTCGGGGGGAGCCCATGAACACTGAAGCTTTCTTT.

With regard to this clone: A junction boundary mismatches the germline segment, possibly from a read error. This CDR3 is CSVEGQHSGNTIYF. CDR3 nucleotides: TGCAGCGTAGAAGGACAGCACTCTGGAAACACCATATATTTT. This rearrangement joins TRBV29-1 to TRBJ1-3; maybe TRBD1 (6 bases). The CDR3 covers 14 residues. The V gene's germline CDR1 is SQVTM and CDR2 ANQGSEA.

This clone was detected once. CDR3 nucleotides: TGTGCCTGGAGTGACCCACAGGTAGGGCCCTACGAGCAGTACTTC. Its translation: CAWSDPQVGPYEQYF. The genes are TRBV30 and TRBJ2-7; possibly TRBD1 for D (5 bases). This CDR3 has 15 amino acids. Germline CDR1 and CDR2: GTSNPN and SVGIG (reference sequence). The V gene lost 1 base and the J gene lost 2 bases, with 15 bases spanning the gap.

The CDR3 protein is CASSLALNNSPLHF. CDR3 in DNA: TGTGCCAGCAGTTTGGCCTTAAATAATTCACCCCTCCACTTT. The genes are TRBV25-1 and TRBJ1-6; D is unclear. The CDR3 length is 14 residues. Trimming cost V 5 bases and J 5 bases, with 10 bases left between them. Germline V gene data show CDR1 as MGHDK and CDR2 as SYGVNS.

The genes are TRBV19 and TRBJ2-7; D is ambiguous. Germline CDR1 and CDR2: LNHDA and SQIVND (reference sequence). V shed 5 bases and J shed 4 bases, with 15 bases lying between them. The CDR3 is 14 residues long. The CDR3 sequence is CASSPRVEQYEQYF. CDR3 in DNA: TGTGCCAGTAGTCCCCGGGTTGAGCAGTACGAGCAGTACTTC.

V is TRBV2 and J is TRBJ2-5, with D unresolved. The germline V gene has CDR1 SNHLY and CDR2 FYNNEI. CDR3 size: 14 residues. V was trimmed by 6 bases and J by 3 bases, leaving 14 bases between them. The CDR3 loop is CASSRSVLKETQYF. CDR3 DNA: TGTGCCAGCAGCCGTTCCGTCCTAAAAGAGACCCAGTACTTC.

The sample holds one count of this clone. The chain recombines TRBV28 with TRBJ2-3, with 7 bases matching TRBD2. This CDR3 spans 16 amino acids. Losses at the gene ends were 7 bases for V and 3 bases for J; bases not matched to a gene: 13. Germline V gene data show CDR1 as MDHEN and CDR2 as SYDVKM. The CDR3 here is CASTEMGGGGTDTQYF. CDR3 coding DNA: TGTGCCAGCACCGAAATGGGGGGGGGAGGTACAGATACGCAGTATTTT.

This chain uses TRBV5-1 with TRBJ2-2; 7 nucleotides line up with TRBD2. The trim removed 6 bases at V and 4 bases at J, leaving 9 bases unmatched. Germline loops: CDR1 SGHRS, CDR2 YFSETQ. CDR3 length: 15 amino acids. The CDR3 here is CASTIGGVPTGELFF. In DNA form, the CDR3 reads TGCGCCAGCACCATTGGGGGGGTCCCCACCGGGGAGCTGTTTTTT.

This chain links TRBV10-1 with TRBJ1-5; D gene uncertain. The germline CDR1 and CDR2 sequences are WNHNN and SYGVQD (reference sequence). Trimming shortened V by 2 bases and J by 0 bases, and 5 bases separated the two germline ends. This CDR3 comprises 14 residues. The CDR3 nucleotides are TGCGCCAGCAGTGAGGACTATAGCAATCAGCCCCAGCATTTT. Translating it yields CASSEDYSNQPQHF.

V usage is TRBV5-1 and J usage is TRBJ2-3; a possible D gene is TRBD1 (6 bases). Trimming took 3 bases from V and 4 from J, leaving 15 bases between them. The CDR3 has 15 amino acids. The germline V gene has CDR1 SGHRS and CDR2 YFSETQ. CDR3 sequence: CASSSVQGGADTQYF. The CDR3 DNA sequence: TGCGCCAGCAGCTCGGTACAGGGTGGGGCAGATACGCAGTATTTT.

V gene TRBV28 combines with J gene TRBJ2-7, with TRBD1 identical over 7 bases. This CDR3 region has 14 residues. CDR1 is MDHEN, CDR2 SYDVKM, per germline. Trimming cost V 5 bases and J 4 bases; bases outside gene matches: 8. In DNA, the CDR3 is TGTGCCAGCAGTAAATCAGGGGGTCTATACGAGCAGTACTTC. Protein: CASSKSGGLYEQYF.

In its sample, this clone was seen once. The rearrangement joins TRBV28 to TRBJ2-1; 11 bases line up with TRBD2. The V gene end was trimmed by 2 bases and the J gene end by 7 bases; junction bases not matched to a gene: 7. Per germline, CDR1 MDHEN and CDR2 SYDVKM. The CDR3 is made up of 16 amino acids. CDR3 residues: CASSLNLAGGLNEQFF. The CDR3 bases are TGTGCCAGCAGTTTAAATCTAGCGGGGGGACTTAATGAGCAGTTCTTC.

This chain connects TRBV7-9 to TRBJ1-4, with TRBD1 as a possible D gene (5 bases). Per germline, CDR1 SEHNR and CDR2 FQNEAQ (reference sequence). V lost 6 bases and J 8 bases, leaving 16 bases between the germline ends. The CDR3 totals 14 residues. The CDR3 DNA sequence: TGTGCCAGCAGTTTGGACACGGCCTTGGAAAAACTGTTTTTT. It encodes CASSLDTALEKLFF.

This chain joins TRBV14 and TRBJ1-2; 7 nucleotides line up with TRBD1. CDR3 length equals 15 residues. Trimming cost V 3 bases and J 1 base; bases outside gene matches: 5. Germline CDR1 is SGHDN and CDR2 is FVKESK. The CDR3 region has the DNA TGTGCCAGCAGCCAGGGACAGTTGTTTAACTATGGCTACACCTTC. Translated: CASSQGQLFNYGYTF.

The chain has TRBV7-8 and TRBJ1-1; possibly TRBD1 for D (6 bases). The CDR3 runs 15 residues. Trimming shortened V by 0 bases and J by 7 bases, and 15 bases separated the two germline ends. CDR1 is SGHVS, CDR2 FQNEAQ, per germline. CDR3 nucleotide sequence: TGTGCCAGCAGCTTAGCCACAGGGATTACCGTTGAAGCTTTCTTT. It yields the protein CASSLATGITVEAFF.

This clone was recorded once. V and J are TRBV23-1 and TRBJ2-7; D perhaps matches TRBD1 (5 bases). TRBV23-1 is annotated as an ORF whose role is uncertain. This CDR3 comprises 14 residues. Trimming pared 4 bases from V and 4 bases from J, leaving 14 bases between. In DNA, the CDR3 is TGCGCCAGCAGTCGGTACGACAGCCGGTACGAGCAGTACGTC. Its protein product is CASSRYDSRYEQYV.

The chain joins TRBV7-8 to TRBJ1-2, with a weak D call TRBD1 (6 bases). The CDR3 spans 14 residues. The V gene's germline CDR1 is SGHVS and CDR2 FQNEAQ. Trimming took off 5 bases at V and 4 bases at J, with 14 bases between the two ends. This CDR3 is CASSPRQALYGYTF. In nucleotides, the CDR3 is TGTGCCAGCAGCCCCCGACAGGCCCTCTATGGCTACACCTTC.

This clone was observed a single time. This rearrangement joins TRBV2 to TRBJ2-3; D gene uncertain. V dropped 7 bases and J dropped 2 bases, with 19 bases sitting between them. The CDR3 loop spans 16 amino acids. In germline, CDR1 is SNHLY, CDR2 FYNNEI. The CDR3 loop is CASKTRLINSTDTQYF. CDR3 coding DNA: TGTGCCAGCAAAACGCGACTGATAAACTCCACAGATACGCAGTATTTT. Complete variable domain (other parts from reference TRBV2 and TRBJ2-3): EPEVTQTPSHQVTQMGQEVILRCVPISNHLYFYWYRQILGQKVEFLVSFYNNEISEKSEIFDDQFSVERPDGSNFTLKIRSTKLEDSAMYFCASKTRLINSTDTQYFGPGTRLTVL.

The CDR3 loop reads CATNPQGHRNTIYF. The CDR3 DNA sequence: TGTGCCACTAATCCCCAGGGCCACCGAAACACCATATATTTT. The rearrangement joins TRBV19 to TRBJ1-3; D perhaps matches TRBD1 (5 bases). The CDR3 length is 14 residues. Germline V gene lookup returns CDR1 LNHDA and CDR2 SQIVND (reference sequence). Between the trimmed V and J ends, which lost 10 bases and 5 bases, there was a span of 18 bases.

The chain uses TRBV27 and TRBJ1-6; D remains unclear. The CDR3 has 13 residues. V was pared by 0 bases and J by 9 bases, with 6 bases between. The germline V gene has CDR1 MNHEY and CDR2 SMNVEV (reference sequence). The CDR3 DNA reads TGTGCCAGCAGTTTATCTCGGGTTTCACCCCTCCACTTT. This codes for CASSLSRVSPLHF.

The V call is TRBV9, the J call TRBJ1-4; 10 bases align to TRBD1. Germline V gene lookup returns CDR1 SGDLS and CDR2 YYNGEE. V trimming: 5 bases; J trimming: 8 bases; junction bases outside the gene matches: 9. The length of the CDR3 is 15 residues. CDR3 nucleotide sequence: TGTGCCAGCAGAAGCAGACAGGGGGCCTGGGAAAAACTGTTTTTT. Its protein product is CASRSRQGAWEKLFF. Full variable domain (missing parts from reference TRBV9 and TRBJ1-4): DSGVTQTPKHLITATGQRVTLRCSPRSGDLSVYWYQQSLDQGLQFLIQYYNGEERAKGNILERFSAQQFPDLHSELNLSSLELGDSALYFCASRSRQGAWEKLFFGSGTQLSVL.

The chain links TRBV4-1 to TRBJ1-1; D not certain. Germline V CDR1 and CDR2: MGHRA, YSYEKL. This CDR3 has 14 residues. Trimming removed 4 bases from V and 1 base from J, with 10 bases in between. The chain's CDR3 is CASSLAGSNTEAFF. In DNA form, the CDR3 reads TGCGCCAGCAGCCTGGCGGGGTCGAACACTGAAGCTTTCTTT.

The chain carries TRBV28 and TRBJ1-1, with 7 bases matching TRBD1. Per germline, CDR1 MDHEN and CDR2 SYDVKM. This CDR3 is 14 amino acids long. The J segment lost 5 bases and the V segment lost 3 bases, leaving 6 bases of the junction unmatched. DNA of the CDR3: TGTGCCAGCAGTTTTCAGGGGGGAAGAACTGAAGCTTTCTTT. Translation: CASSFQGGRTEAFF.